Below, 8 T cell receptor beta chains from the same sample are listed, as sequenced in a study of CD8 T cells in ankylosing spondylitis (dated by TCRdb to 2016 to 2017). Results and caveats for the whole study, not just this receptor: Blood from ankylosing spondylitis patients appeared to be characterized by a TCR beta motif composed of under 10 highly homologous amino acid variants.

These TCRs' antigens remain unknown. Receptor amplification or capture employed 5' RACE. For sequencing, an Illumina HiSeq 2500 was employed. TCRdb trimmed public reads at Q25 via fastp, called clones via MiXCR and kept in-frame beta chains. Each CDR3 protein appears once, grouped with its most common genes and DNA. The sample table lists fewer than 500,000 distinct CDR3 sequences, roughly 25% of them with a count of one. The ten largest clones capture 0.89% of the sample. What was sequenced was blood, either unsorted or a sorted T cell fraction (not recorded which). The receptors were sampled from a male donor with ankylosing spondylitis.

V and J are TRBV12-3 or TRBV12-4 and TRBJ2-3; a weak D match, TRBD2 (6 bases). This CDR3 contains 15 residues. V was pared by 3 bases and J by 2 bases, with 12 bases between. As DNA, the CDR3 is TGTGCCAGCAGTTTCCATCGGGAGATCACAGATACGCAGTATTTT. Residues: CASSFHREITDTQYF.

This clonotype appeared a few times. This chain uses TRBV20-1 with TRBJ2-3; 8 bases align to TRBD2. The CDR3 sequence is 15 residues long. Trimming at V came to 3 bases and at J to 3 bases, leaving 8 bases not matched to a gene. Per germline, CDR1 DFQATT and CDR2 SNEGSKA (reference sequence). The CDR3 region has the DNA TGCAGTGCTAGGGGGTTAGCGGGAAAAACAGATACGCAGTATTTT. Encoded protein: CSARGLAGKTDTQYF.

This clonotype showed up just a few times. The V gene is TRBV5-1, the J gene TRBJ2-5; 9 positions agree with TRBD1. From germline, CDR1 is SGHRS and CDR2 YFSETQ. Trimming removed 0 bases from V and 3 bases from J; junction bases left unmatched: 6. This CDR3 is 16 amino acids long. CDR3 protein: CASSLAPGQGEETQYF. The CDR3 nucleotides read TGCGCCAGCAGCTTGGCCCCGGGACAGGGAGAAGAGACCCAGTACTTC.

This clonotype was counted only a few times. The chain combines TRBV29-1 with TRBJ2-1; D is perhaps TRBD1 or TRBD2 (7 bases each). The CDR3 is 12 residues long. The V gene lost 5 bases and the J gene lost 8 bases, with 13 bases spanning the gap. Germline V gene lookup returns CDR1 SQVTM and CDR2 ANQGSEA. The CDR3 spells CSVRAGGDEQFF. In nucleotides, the CDR3 is TGCAGCGTTCGGGCAGGGGGGGATGAGCAGTTCTTC.

The V and J genes are TRBV24-1 and TRBJ1-4; 9 positions agree with TRBD1. Germline V gene lookup returns CDR1 KGHDR and CDR2 SFDVKD. Unmatched junction bases numbered 5, after V lost 2 bases and J lost 8 bases. The CDR3 length is 15 residues. CDR3 coding DNA: TGTGCCACCAGTGATTCACAGGGGGCGAGGGAAAAACTGTTTTTT. It encodes CATSDSQGAREKLFF.

V usage is TRBV6-2 or TRBV6-3 and J usage is TRBJ1-2, with D uncertain. The CDR3 runs 10 residues. V was clipped by 8 bases and J by 8 bases, with 9 bases between them. CDR1 is MNHEY and CDR2 is SVGEGT in the germline V gene. The CDR3 spells CASYGYGYTF. Written as DNA, the CDR3 is TGTGCCAGCTATGGATACGGCTACACCTTC.

CDR3 DNA: TGTGCCAGCGGAGTAGCGTTGCTCAATGAGCAGTTCTTC. Protein sequence: CASGVALLNEQFF. The rearrangement uses TRBV2 and TRBJ2-1; D is perhaps TRBD2 (5 bases). Germline-derived CDR1 and CDR2 are SNHLY and FYNNEI. The CDR3 loop spans 13 amino acids. Trimming left V 8 bases short and J 6 bases short, with 14 bases between.

This clonotype occurred a few times. The rearrangement uses TRBV12-3 or TRBV12-4 and TRBJ2-2; maybe TRBD2 (5 bases). V lost 5 bases and J lost 5, with 9 bases in between. CDR3 length: 13 amino acids. The CDR3 sequence is CASSIRETGELFF. The CDR3 bases are TGTGCCAGCAGTATTAGGGAGACCGGGGAGCTGTTTTTT.